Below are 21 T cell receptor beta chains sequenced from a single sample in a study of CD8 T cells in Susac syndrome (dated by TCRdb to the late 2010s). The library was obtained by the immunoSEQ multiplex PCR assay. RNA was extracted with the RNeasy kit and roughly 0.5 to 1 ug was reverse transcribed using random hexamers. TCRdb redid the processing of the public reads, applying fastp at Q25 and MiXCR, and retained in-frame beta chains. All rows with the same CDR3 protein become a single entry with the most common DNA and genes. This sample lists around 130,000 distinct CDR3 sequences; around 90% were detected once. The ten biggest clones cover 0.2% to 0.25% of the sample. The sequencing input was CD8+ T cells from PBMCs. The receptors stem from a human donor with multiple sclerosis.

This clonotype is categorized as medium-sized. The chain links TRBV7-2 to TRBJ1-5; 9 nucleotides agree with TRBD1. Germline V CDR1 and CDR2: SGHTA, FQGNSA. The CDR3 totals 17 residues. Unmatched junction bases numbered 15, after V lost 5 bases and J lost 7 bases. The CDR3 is CASSLPRTGDVGQPQHF. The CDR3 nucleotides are TGTGCCAGCAGCCTACCGCGGACAGGGGATGTAGGGCAGCCCCAGCATTTT.

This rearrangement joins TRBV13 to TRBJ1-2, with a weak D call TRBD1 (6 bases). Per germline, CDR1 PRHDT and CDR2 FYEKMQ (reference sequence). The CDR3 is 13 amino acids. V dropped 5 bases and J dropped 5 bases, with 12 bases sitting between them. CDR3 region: CASSPPQGYGYTF. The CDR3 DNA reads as TGTGCCAGCAGCCCGCCCCAGGGGTATGGCTACACCTTC. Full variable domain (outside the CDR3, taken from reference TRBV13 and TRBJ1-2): AAGVIQSPRHLIKEKRETATLKCYPIPRHDTVYWYQQGPGQDPQFLISFYEKMQSDKGSIPDRFSAQQFSDYHSELNMSSLELGDSALYFCASSPPQGYGYTFGSGTRLTVV.

In DNA, the CDR3 is TGCAGCGTTGTTTCGTCGGGACAGTCCGGGGCAATGCAGTACTTC. It yields the protein CSVVSSGQSGAMQYF. The chain recombines TRBV29-1 with TRBJ2-7; TRBD1 agrees at 7 bases. V was clipped by 4 bases and J by 9 bases; unmatched bases: 18. The V gene's germline CDR1 is SQVTM and CDR2 ANQGSEA. The CDR3 length is 15 residues.

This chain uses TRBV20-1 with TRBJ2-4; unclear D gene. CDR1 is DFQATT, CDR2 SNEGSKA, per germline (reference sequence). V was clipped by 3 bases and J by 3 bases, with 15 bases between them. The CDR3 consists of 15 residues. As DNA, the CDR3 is TGCAGTGCTAGTAGGCCCGACCGGGTCAAAAACATTCAGTACTTC. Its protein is CSASRPDRVKNIQYF.

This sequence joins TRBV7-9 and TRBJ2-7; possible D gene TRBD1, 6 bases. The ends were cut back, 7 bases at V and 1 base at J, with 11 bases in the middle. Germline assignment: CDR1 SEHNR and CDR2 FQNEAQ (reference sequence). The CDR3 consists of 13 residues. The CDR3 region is CASTRTESYEQYF. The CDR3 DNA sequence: TGTGCCAGCACCCGGACAGAGTCCTACGAGCAGTACTTC. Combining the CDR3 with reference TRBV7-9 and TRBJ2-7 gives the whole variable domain DTGVSQNPRHKITKRGQNVTFRCDPISEHNRLYWYRQTLGQGPEFLTYFQNEAQLEKSRLLSDRFSAERPKGSFSTLEIQRTEQGDSAMYLCASTRTESYEQYFGPGTRLTVT.

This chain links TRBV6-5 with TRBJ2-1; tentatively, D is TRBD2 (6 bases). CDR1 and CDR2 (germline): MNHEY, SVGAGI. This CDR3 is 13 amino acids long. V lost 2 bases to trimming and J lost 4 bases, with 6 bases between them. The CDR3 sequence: CASSYGTYNEQFF. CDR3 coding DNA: TGTGCCAGCAGTTACGGGACTTACAATGAGCAGTTCTTC.

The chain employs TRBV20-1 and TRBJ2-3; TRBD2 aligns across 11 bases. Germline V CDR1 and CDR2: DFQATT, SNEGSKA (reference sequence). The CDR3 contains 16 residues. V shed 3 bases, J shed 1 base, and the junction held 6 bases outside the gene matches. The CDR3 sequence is CSASAPGLAGTDTQYF. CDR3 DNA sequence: TGCAGTGCTAGTGCCCCGGGACTAGCGGGCACAGATACGCAGTATTTT.

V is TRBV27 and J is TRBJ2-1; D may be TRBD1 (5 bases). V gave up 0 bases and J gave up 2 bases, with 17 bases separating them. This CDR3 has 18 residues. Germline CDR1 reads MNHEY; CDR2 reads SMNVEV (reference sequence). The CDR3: CASSLSHPLLDTYNEQFF. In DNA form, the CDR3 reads TGTGCCAGCAGTTTATCCCACCCCCTGTTGGACACCTACAATGAGCAGTTCTTC.

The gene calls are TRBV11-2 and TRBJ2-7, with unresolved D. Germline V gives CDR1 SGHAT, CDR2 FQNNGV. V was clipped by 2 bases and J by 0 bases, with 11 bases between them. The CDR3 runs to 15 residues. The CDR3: CASSLSDFSSYEQYF. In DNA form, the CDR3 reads TGTGCCAGCAGCTTATCCGACTTCAGCTCCTACGAGCAGTACTTC. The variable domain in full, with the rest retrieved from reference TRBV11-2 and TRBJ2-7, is EAGVAQSPRYKIIEKRQSVAFWCNPISGHATLYWYQQILGQGPKLLIQFQNNGVVDDSQLPKDRFSAERLKGVDSTLKIQPAKLEDSAVYLCASSLSDFSSYEQYFGPGTRLTVT.

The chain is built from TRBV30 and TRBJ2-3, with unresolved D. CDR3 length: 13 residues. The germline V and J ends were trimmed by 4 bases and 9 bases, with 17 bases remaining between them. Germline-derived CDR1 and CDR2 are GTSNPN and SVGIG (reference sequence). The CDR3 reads CAWTAGLGGTQYF. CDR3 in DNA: TGTGCCTGGACCGCCGGGTTAGGTGGAACGCAGTATTTT. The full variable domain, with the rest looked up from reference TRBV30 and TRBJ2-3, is SQTIHQWPATLVQPVGSPLSLECTVEGTSNPNLYWYRQAAGRGLQLLFYSVGIGQISSEVPQNLSASRPQDRQFILSSKKLLLSDSGFYLCAWTAGLGGTQYFGPGTRLTVL.

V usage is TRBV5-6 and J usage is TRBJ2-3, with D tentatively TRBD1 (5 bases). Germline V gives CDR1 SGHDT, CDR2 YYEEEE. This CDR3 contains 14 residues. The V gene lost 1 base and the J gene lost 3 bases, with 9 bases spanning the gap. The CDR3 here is CASSLKQATDTQYF. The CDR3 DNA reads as TGTGCCAGCAGCTTGAAACAGGCAACAGATACGCAGTATTTT.

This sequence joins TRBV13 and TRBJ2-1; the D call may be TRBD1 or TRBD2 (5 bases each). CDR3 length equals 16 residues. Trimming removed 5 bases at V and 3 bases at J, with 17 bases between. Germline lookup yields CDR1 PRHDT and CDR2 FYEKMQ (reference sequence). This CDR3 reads CASSATGSAFYNEQFF. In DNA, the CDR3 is TGTGCCAGCAGCGCCACAGGTAGCGCCTTCTACAATGAGCAGTTCTTC.

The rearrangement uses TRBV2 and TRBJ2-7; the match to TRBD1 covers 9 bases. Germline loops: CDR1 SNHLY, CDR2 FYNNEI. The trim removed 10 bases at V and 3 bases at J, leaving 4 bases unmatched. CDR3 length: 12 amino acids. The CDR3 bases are TGTGCCATACCGGGACAGGGCTACGAGCAGTACTTC. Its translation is CAIPGQGYEQYF.

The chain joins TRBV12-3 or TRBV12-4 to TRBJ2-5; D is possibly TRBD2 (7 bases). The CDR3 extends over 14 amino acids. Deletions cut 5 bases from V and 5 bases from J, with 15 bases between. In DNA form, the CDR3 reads TGTGCCAGCAGTGACGGGGGGCCCCAGGAGACCCAGTACTTC. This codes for CASSDGGPQETQYF.

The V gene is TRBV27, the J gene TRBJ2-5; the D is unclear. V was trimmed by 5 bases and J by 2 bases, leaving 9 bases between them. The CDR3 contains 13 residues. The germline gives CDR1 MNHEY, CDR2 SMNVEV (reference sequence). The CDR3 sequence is CASSVFYQETQYF. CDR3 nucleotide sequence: TGTGCCAGCAGTGTCTTTTATCAAGAGACCCAGTACTTC.

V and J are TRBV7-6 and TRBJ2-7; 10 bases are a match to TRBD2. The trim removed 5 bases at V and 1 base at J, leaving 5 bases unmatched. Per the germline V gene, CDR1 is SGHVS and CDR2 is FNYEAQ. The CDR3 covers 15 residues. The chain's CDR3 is CASSVGLAASYEQYF. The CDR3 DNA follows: TGTGCCAGCAGCGTCGGACTAGCGGCGTCCTACGAGCAGTACTTC.

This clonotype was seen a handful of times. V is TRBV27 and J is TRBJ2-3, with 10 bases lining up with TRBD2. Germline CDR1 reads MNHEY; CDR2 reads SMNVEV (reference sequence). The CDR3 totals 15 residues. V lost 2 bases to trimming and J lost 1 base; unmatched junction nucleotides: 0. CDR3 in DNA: TGTGCCAGCAGTTTAACTAGCGGGGGCACAGATACGCAGTATTTT. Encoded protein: CASSLTSGGTDTQYF.

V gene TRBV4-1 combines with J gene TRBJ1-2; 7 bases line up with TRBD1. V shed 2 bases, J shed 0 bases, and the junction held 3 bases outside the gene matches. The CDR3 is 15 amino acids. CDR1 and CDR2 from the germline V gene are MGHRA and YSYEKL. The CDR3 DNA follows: TGCGCCAGCAGCCAAACACAGGGGCCTAACTATGGCTACACCTTC. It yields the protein CASSQTQGPNYGYTF.

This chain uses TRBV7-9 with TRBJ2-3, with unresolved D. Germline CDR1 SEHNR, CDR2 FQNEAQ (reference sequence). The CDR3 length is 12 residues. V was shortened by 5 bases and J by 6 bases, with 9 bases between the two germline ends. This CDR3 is CASSRQADTQYF. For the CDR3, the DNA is TGTGCCAGCAGCCGTCAAGCCGATACGCAGTATTTT.

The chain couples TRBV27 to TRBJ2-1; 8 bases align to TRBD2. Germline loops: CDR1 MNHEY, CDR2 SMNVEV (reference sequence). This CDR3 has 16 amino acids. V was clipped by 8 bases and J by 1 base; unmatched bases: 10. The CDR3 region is CASSRLARHSYNEQFF. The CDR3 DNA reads TGTGCCAGCTCCCGACTAGCGAGGCATTCCTACAATGAGCAGTTCTTC.

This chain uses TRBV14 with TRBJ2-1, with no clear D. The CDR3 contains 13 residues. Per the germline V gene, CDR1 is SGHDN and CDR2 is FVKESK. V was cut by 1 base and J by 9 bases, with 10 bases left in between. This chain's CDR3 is CASSQVSGSEQFF. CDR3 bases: TGTGCCAGCAGCCAAGTGAGTGGCAGTGAGCAGTTCTTC.